This T cell receptor beta chain was found in a study of vaccination effects on CD4 cells after COVID-19. Antigen-specific CD4+ T cell clonotypes were called by their expansion after viral peptide-pool culture in ViraFEST. Following 10 days of culture, CD4+ T cells were isolated. It was between March and December 2020 that the person had a SARS-CoV-2 infection confirmed by PCR. After two million PBMC were placed in each well, they were cultured with roughly 11 IU/ml IL-2 and about 10 ug/ml peptides. V shed 2 bases and J shed 13 bases, with 18 bases lying between them. The CDR3 length is 14 residues. Germline V CDR1 and CDR2: MNHNS, SASEGT. The assay was immunoSEQ multiplex PCR, and TCRdb's table has in-frame clones only and misses some. The sample lists under 60,000 clones, under 80% occurring once. Study-level findings and limits: Both infection-induced and vaccine-induced clones contracted markedly at late post-vaccination timepoints.

With respect to this clone: Antigen: not known.

The V gene is TRBV6-1, the J gene TRBJ2-4; D tentatively reads TRBD1 or TRBD2 (5 bases each). The receptor's source is a human donor who had a prior SARS-CoV-2 infection. The sequences come from CD4+ T cells from PBMCs cultured with HIV peptides, collected before COVID-19 vaccination. Specified subset: HIV-1 Nef peptide pool negative control/reference culture. DNA of the CDR3: TGTGCCAGCAGTGAATTTCGTGTAGGGACGTACCAGTACTTC. Its translation: CASSEFRVGTYQYF.